Reported below is one T cell receptor beta chain. Antigen: not known. The table came from immunoSEQ multiplex PCR; TCRdb's copy has only in-frame clones and leaves some out. This table holds around 89,000 clones, 83% found once. The entry originates in a study of a mutant IDH1 vaccine in newly diagnosed glioma. The CDR3 is 16 residues long. Germline values: CDR1 GTSNPN, CDR2 SVGIG (reference sequence). Unmatched junction bases numbered 17, after V lost 5 bases and J lost 8 bases. General observations from the study: Among all patients, vaccine-induced immune responses occurred in roughly 93%.

Time point: baseline, week 1 (first vaccination visit). Specified treatment: pre-vaccination baseline after standard-of-care therapy. The chain carries TRBV30 and TRBJ1-2; 10 nucleotides line up with TRBD1. The origin of this receptor is a woman aged 45 to 65 with glioma. Sequencing used PBMCs, obtained from a glioma patient treated with radiotherapy, temozolomide or both. CDR3 region: CAWAGGDRGYAKGYTF. Here the CDR3 DNA reads TGTGCCTGGGCCGGGGGGGACAGGGGATATGCTAAAGGCTACACCTTC.